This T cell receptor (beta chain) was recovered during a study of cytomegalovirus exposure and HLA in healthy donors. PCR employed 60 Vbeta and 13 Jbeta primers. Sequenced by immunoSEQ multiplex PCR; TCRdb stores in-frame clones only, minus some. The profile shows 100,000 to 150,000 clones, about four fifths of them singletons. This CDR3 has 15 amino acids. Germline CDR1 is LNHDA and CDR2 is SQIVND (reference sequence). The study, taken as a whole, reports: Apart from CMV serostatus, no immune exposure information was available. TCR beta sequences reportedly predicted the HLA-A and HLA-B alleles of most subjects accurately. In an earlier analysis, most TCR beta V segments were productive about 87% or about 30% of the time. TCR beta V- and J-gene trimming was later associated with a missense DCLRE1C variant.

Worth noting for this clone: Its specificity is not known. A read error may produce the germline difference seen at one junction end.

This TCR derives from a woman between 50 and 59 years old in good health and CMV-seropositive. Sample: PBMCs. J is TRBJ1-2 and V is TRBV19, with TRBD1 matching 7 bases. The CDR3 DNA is TGTGCCAGTAATATAGAAGGAACAGGGGAGCGCGGCTACACCTTC. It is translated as CASNIEGTGERGYTF.